The rows below give T cell receptor beta chains drawn from one sample of a study of regulatory T cells in long-lasting Graves disease. TCRdb independently ran MiXCR on the multiplex PCR reads; one entry per CDR3 protein. Of roughly 400,000 distinct CDR3 sequences detected, 21% appear once; the ten largest clones hold roughly an eighth. The source material was peripheral blood mononuclear cells (PBMCs), sampled when the disease was refractory, from a patient treated with antithyroid drugs. All receptors come from a female donor with Graves disease. Both conserved end residues are part of each CDR3.

v_call cdr3_aa
TRBV6-5 CASSYDGTGSLEQYF
TRBV20-1 CSASDRGETQYF
TRBV28 CASSLRRGAFF
TRBV5-8 CASSPGQGARGETQYF
TRBV28 CASSFLAGGTDTQYF
TRBV15 CATSRGTSGRYNEQFF
TRBV18 CASSPRGGFNTEAFF
TRBV5-1 CASSLQGLTTGELFF
TRBV25-1 CASTEAGGYEQYF
TRBV28 CASSLLREGDEQFF
TRBV4-1 CASSQGPGQGYEQYF
TRBV6-2/TRBV6-3 CASSYRTGDSPLHF
TRBV18 CASSTTDTGELFF
TRBV6-1 CASSERIGLGDEQFF
TRBV29-1 CSVVWAATEAFF
TRBV7-6 CASSSRGRGSEQYF
TRBV5-8 CASSLSEGQETQYF
TRBV20-1 CSARTGVEQYF
TRBV5-1 CASSDWSSGANVLTF
TRBV24-1 CATSGSLGQNFLATGELFF
TRBV6-5 CASSYSWPGSTDTQYF
TRBV20-1 CSAPMGNTIYF
TRBV12-5 CASGLRQGSMNTEAFF
TRBV12-3/TRBV12-4 CASRSNINYGYTF
TRBV20-1 CSAIAGIKQGTQYF
TRBV5-1 CASSLAGRGQETQYF
TRBV15 CATSRGLGTTGELFF
TRBV27 CASSEEGRGEQYF
TRBV2 CASSGTGGASDYGYTF
TRBV12-3/TRBV12-4 CASTRGGATNEKLFF
TRBV30 CAWDPGQGNYGYTF
TRBV3-1 CASSQGRQVRMNTEAFF
TRBV13 CASSLVIQGTDTQYF
TRBV20-1 CSASPTEGAGSEQYF
TRBV20-1 CSARDLTAGEATGELFF
TRBV11-2 CASTDFLGQGFTGELFF
TRBV18 CASSPPNPLGGGGREKLFF
TRBV5-1 CASSPGSVQETQYF
TRBV7-2 CASSLEWPRNTIYF
TRBV4-1 CASSHSSGREYEQYF
TRBV28 CASSPWGQGPSYEQYF
TRBV28 CASSFFQGALYGYTF
TRBV28 CASRLGPYEAQYF
TRBV5-7 CASSVGLADLYEQYF
TRBV28 CASSSRLAGYHEQFF
TRBV18 CASSLSYEGAFF
TRBV2 CASSPGRGEETQYF
TRBV29-1 CSVEDGPGGMYEQYF
TRBV3-1 CASSQDPWLAGTYEQYF
TRBV12-3/TRBV12-4 CASSLTGSQETQYF
TRBV28 CASSLSGADNSPLHF
TRBV20-1 CSANPYGGLAASDEQFF
TRBV2 CASRARGLEETQYF